This T cell receptor (beta chain) was obtained from a study of blood T cell repertoires in COVID-19. The CDR3 is 17 residues long. The junction had 8 bases not matched to a gene; V was cut back by 2 bases and J by 7 bases. Germline loops: CDR1 SGHTA, CDR2 FQGNSA. This table comes from immunoSEQ multiplex PCR, and its TCRdb copy is limited to in-frame clones, with some not included. The sample consists of about 150,000 clones, 75% to 90% of them appearing once. The sequencing sample was made of PBMCs or T cells enriched from blood (not recorded which). The clonotype comes from a man in his fifties who had recovered from COVID-19. The chain has TRBV7-2 and TRBJ2-2; 12 bases line up with TRBD1. CDR3 bases: TGTGCCAGCAGCTTATTATGGGGACAGGGGGCTAGCGGGGAGCTGTTTTTT. Its protein is CASSLLWGQGASGELFF.